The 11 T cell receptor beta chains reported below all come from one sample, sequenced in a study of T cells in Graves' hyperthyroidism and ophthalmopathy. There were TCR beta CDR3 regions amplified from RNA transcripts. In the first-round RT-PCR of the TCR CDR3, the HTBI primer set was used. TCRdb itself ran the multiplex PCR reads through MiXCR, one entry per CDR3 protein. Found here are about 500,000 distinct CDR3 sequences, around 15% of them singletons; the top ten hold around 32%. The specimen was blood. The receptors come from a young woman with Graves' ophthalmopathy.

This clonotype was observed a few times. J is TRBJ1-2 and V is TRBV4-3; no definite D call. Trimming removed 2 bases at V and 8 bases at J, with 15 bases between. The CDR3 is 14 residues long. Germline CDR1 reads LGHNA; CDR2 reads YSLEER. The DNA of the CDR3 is TGCGCCAGCAGCCAACAACCCCGATCACGGGGCTACACCTTC. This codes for CASSQQPRSRGYTF.

CDR3 loop: CSAESGGSYGYTF. The DNA for the CDR3 is TGCAGTGCTGAGTCAGGGGGCAGCTATGGCTACACCTTC. V and J are TRBV20-1 and TRBJ1-2; the match to TRBD1 covers 8 bases. Unmatched junction bases numbered 6, after V lost 5 bases and J lost 4 bases. CDR3 length: 13 residues. Germline lookup yields CDR1 DFQATT and CDR2 SNEGSKA (reference sequence).

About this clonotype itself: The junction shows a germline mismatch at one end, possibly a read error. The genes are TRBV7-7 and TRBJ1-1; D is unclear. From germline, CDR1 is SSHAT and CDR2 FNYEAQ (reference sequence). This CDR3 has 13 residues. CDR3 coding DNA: TGTGCTAGCAGCTCCTCCCGTGGGTATGAAGCTTTCTTT. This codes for CASSSSRGYEAFF.

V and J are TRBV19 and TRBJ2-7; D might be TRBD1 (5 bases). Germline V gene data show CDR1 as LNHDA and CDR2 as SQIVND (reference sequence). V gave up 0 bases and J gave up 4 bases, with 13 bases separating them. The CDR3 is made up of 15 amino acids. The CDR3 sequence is CASSIESQGLYEQYF. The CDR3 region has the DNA TGTGCCAGTAGTATAGAATCGCAGGGTCTATACGAGCAGTACTTC.

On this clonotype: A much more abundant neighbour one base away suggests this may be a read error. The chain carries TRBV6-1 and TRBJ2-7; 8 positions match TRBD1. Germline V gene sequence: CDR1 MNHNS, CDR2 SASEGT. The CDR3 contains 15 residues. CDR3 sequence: CASSAPGQVSYGQYF. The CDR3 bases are TGTGCCAGCAGTGCACCGGGACAGGTCTCCTACGGGCAGTACTTC.

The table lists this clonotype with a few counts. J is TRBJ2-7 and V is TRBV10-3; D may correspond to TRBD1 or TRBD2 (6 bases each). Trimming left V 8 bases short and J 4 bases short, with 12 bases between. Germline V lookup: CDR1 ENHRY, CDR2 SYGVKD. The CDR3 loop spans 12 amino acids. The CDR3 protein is CAIGGLSYEQYF. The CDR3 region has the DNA TGTGCCATCGGGGGGCTCTCTTACGAGCAGTACTTC.

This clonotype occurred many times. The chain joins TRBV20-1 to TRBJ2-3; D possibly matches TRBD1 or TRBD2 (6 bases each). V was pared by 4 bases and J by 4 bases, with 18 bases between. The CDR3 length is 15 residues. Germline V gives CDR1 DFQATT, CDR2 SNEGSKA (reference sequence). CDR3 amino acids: CSANSGANVADTQYF. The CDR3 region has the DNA TGCAGTGCTAACTCGGGGGCCAACGTCGCAGATACGCAGTATTTT.

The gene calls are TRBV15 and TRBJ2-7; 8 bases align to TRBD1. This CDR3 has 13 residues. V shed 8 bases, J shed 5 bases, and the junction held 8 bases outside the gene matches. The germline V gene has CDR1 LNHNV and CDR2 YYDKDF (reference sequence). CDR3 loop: CATGGQGEHEQYF. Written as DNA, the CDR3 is TGTGCCACCGGAGGACAGGGTGAGCACGAGCAGTACTTC.

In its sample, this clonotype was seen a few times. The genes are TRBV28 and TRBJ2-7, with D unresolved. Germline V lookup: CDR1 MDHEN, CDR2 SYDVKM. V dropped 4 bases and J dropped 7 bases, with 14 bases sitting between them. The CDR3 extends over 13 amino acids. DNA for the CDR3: TGTGCCAGCAGTTCCTCGATTCCCGGGGAGCAGTACTTC. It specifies CASSSSIPGEQYF.

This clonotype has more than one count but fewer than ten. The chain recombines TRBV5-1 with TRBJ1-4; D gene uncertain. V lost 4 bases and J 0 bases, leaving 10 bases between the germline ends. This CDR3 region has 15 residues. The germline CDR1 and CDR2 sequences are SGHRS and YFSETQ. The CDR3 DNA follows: TGCGCCAGCAGCCCCCAGGCGGCAACTAATGAAAAACTGTTTTTT. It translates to CASSPQAATNEKLFF.

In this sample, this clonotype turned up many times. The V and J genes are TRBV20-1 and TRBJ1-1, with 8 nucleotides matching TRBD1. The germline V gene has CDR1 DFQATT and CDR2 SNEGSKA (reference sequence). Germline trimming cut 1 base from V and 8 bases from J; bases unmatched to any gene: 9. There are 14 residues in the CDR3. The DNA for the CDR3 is TGCAGTGCTAGAGTCCCGGGACAGGAGTTGGAAGCTTTCTTT. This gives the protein CSARVPGQELEAFF.